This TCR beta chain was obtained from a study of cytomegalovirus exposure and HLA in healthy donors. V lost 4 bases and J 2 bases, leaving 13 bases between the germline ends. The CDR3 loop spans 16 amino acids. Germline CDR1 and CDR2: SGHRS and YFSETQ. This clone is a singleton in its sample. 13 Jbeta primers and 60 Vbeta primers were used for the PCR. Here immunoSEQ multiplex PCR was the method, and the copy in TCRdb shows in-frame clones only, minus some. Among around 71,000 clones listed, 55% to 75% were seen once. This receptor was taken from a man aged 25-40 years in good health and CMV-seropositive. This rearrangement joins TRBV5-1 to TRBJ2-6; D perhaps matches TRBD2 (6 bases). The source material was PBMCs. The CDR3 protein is CASSPDGRAGANVLTF. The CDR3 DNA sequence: TGCGCCAGCAGCCCCGACGGGAGAGCTGGGGCCAACGTCCTGACTTTC.